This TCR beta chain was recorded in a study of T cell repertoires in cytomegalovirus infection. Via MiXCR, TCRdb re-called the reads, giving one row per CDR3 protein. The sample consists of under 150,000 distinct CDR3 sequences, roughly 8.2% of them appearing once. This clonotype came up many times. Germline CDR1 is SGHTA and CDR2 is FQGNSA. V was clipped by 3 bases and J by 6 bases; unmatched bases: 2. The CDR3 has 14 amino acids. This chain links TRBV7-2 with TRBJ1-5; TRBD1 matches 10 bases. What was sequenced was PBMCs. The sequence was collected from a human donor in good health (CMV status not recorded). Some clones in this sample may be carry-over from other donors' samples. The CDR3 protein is CASSLDRGVQPQHF. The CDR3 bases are TGTGCCAGCAGCTTGGACAGGGGGGTTCAGCCCCAGCATTTT. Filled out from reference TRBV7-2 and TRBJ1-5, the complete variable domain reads GAGVSQSPSNKVTEKGKDVELRCDPISGHTALYWYRQSLGQGLEFLIYFQGNSAPDKSGLPSDRFSAERTGGSVSTLTIQRTQQEDSAVYLCASSLDRGVQPQHFGDGTRLSIL.